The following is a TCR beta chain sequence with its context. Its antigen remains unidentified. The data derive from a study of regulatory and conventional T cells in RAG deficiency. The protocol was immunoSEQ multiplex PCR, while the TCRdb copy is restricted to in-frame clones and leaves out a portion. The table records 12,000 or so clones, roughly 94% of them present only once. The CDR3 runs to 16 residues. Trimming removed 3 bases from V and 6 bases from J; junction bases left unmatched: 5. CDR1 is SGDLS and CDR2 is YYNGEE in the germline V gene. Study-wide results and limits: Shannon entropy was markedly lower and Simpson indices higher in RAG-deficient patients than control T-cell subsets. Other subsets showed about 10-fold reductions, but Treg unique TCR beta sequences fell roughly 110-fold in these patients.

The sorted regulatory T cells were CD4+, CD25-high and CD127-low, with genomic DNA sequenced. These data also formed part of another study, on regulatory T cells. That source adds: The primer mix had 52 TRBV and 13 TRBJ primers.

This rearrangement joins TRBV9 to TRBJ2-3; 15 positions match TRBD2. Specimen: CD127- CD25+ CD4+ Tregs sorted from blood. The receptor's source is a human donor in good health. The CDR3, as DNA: TGTGCCAGCAGCGACGGACTAGCGGGGGGGCTGGATACGCAGTATTTT. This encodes CASSDGLAGGLDTQYF.